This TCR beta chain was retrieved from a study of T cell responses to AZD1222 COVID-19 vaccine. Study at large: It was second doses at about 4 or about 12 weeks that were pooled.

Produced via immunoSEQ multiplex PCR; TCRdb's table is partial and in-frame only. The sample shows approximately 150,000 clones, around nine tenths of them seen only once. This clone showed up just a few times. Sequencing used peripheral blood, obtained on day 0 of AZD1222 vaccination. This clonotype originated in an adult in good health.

The DNA for the CDR3 is TGCAGTGCTGGGATGGGTTCACCCCTCCACTTT. Translation gives CSAGMGSPLHF. The chain is built from TRBV20-1 and TRBJ1-6; D remains ambiguous. The CDR3 consists of 11 residues. Trimming took 5 bases from V and 9 from J, leaving 8 bases between them. The germline CDR1 and CDR2 sequences are DFQATT and SNEGSKA (reference sequence).